Shown below are 17 T cell receptor beta chains from a single sample sequenced in a study of siplizumab effects on memory and regulatory T cells (dated by TCRdb to between 2019 and 2020). Libraries were made using the immunoSEQ multiplex PCR assay. In its TCRdb copy, this immuneACCESS table keeps in-frame sequences only and misses some clones. Where compared with another copy, unresolved V genes explain less than half of these, and the others have no known cause. The sample data list tens of thousands of clones, and more than 80% of these were observed just once. Over 25% of the sample lies in the top ten. The sample comprised CD8+ T cells sorted from blood. The receptors were sampled from a human donor in good health.

This chain uses TRBV6-5 with TRBJ2-5; D uncertain. There are 13 residues in the CDR3. V was pared by 0 bases and J by 6 bases, with 8 bases between. From germline, CDR1 is MNHEY and CDR2 SVGAGI. The CDR3 DNA sequence: TGTGCCAGCAGTTACTCGGTTGTTAAGACCCAGTACTTC. Its protein is CASSYSVVKTQYF.

The chain joins TRBV5-8 to TRBJ1-1, with D unclear. From germline, CDR1 is SGHTS and CDR2 YDEGEE. The CDR3 is 15 amino acids. Trimming cost V 4 bases and J 3 bases, with 16 bases left between them. The CDR3 bases are TGTGCCAGCAGCCTGCCTGGAGAGTGGTACACTGAAGCTTTCTTT. Translation: CASSLPGEWYTEAFF.

V and J are TRBV30 and TRBJ2-7; 11 bases match TRBD2. This CDR3 comprises 15 residues. Germline V gene sequence: CDR1 GTSNPN, CDR2 SVGIG (reference sequence). The V gene end was trimmed by 8 bases and the J gene end by 1 base; junction bases not matched to a gene: 10. The CDR3 is CALDSGRGLSYEQYF. The CDR3 DNA reads as TGTGCCCTGGATAGCGGGAGGGGGCTTTCCTACGAGCAGTACTTC.

J is TRBJ2-2 and V is TRBV2; D not certain. The germline CDR1 and CDR2 sequences are SNHLY and FYNNEI. The V gene lost 7 bases and the J gene lost 3 bases, with 6 bases spanning the gap. The CDR3 extends over 12 amino acids. The CDR3 region has the DNA TGTGCCAGCATCGTTGACACCGGGGAGCTGTTTTTT. It specifies CASIVDTGELFF.

This chain connects TRBV20-1 to TRBJ1-1, with 7 bases aligning to TRBD1. V shed 6 bases, J shed 8 bases, and the junction held 6 bases outside the gene matches. The CDR3 is 11 residues long. Germline V gene lookup returns CDR1 DFQATT and CDR2 SNEGSKA (reference sequence). The DNA for the CDR3 is TGCAGTGCCACTCCGGGACAGGAAGCTTTCTTT. It specifies CSATPGQEAFF.

Only a few counts were recorded for this clone. The genes are TRBV6-1 and TRBJ2-3; TRBD1 matches at 8 bases. The CDR3 contains 16 residues. V shed 3 bases and J 6 bases; nucleotides not matched to a gene: 11. Germline loops: CDR1 MNHNS, CDR2 SASEGT. The CDR3 DNA follows: TGTGCCAGCAGTGAGGAGGGACAGGCTTTGGTTGATACGCAGTATTTT. Protein sequence: CASSEEGQALVDTQYF.

The chain joins TRBV19 to TRBJ2-7; D may be TRBD2 (6 bases). Per germline, CDR1 LNHDA and CDR2 SQIVND (reference sequence). V gave up 1 base and J gave up 3 bases, with 10 bases separating them. This CDR3 has 14 residues. CDR3 sequence reads: CASSIGGGNYEQYF. CDR3 bases: TGTGCCAGTAGTATAGGTGGAGGGAACTACGAGCAGTACTTC. The entire variable domain, with the rest obtained from reference TRBV19 and TRBJ2-7, is as follows: DGGITQSPKYLFRKEGQNVTLSCEQNLNHDAMYWYRQDPGQGLRLIYYSQIVNDFQKGDIAEGYSVSREKKESFPLTVTSAQKNPTAFYLCASSIGGGNYEQYFGPGTRLTVT.

This chain connects TRBV2 to TRBJ1-1, with a possible D match to TRBD1 (5 bases). Germline values: CDR1 SNHLY, CDR2 FYNNEI. The CDR3 spans 13 residues. V was clipped by 11 bases and J by 2 bases, with 15 bases between them. The CDR3, as DNA: TGTGCCGGAGACGGAGGGGCCAACACTGAAGCTTTCTTT. Amino acid sequence: CAGDGGANTEAFF.

The chain combines TRBV11-2 with TRBJ2-1, with 7 bases lining up with TRBD2. The V and J ends lost 7 bases and 1 base, in that order; junction bases with no gene match: 16. The germline gives CDR1 SGHAT, CDR2 FQNNGV. The CDR3 covers 18 residues. CDR3 residues: CASTLSRVQRESYNEQFF. The CDR3 nucleotides are TGTGCCAGCACTCTTTCACGAGTCCAGCGGGAATCCTACAATGAGCAGTTCTTC.

As DNA, the CDR3 is TGCAGCGTTCAGGCGGGAGGCCCCGCCGGGCAGTTCTTC. Amino acids: CSVQAGGPAGQFF. The genes are TRBV29-1 and TRBJ2-1, with 8 bases matching TRBD2. Unmatched junction bases numbered 12, after V lost 5 bases and J lost 12 bases. The germline V gene encodes CDR1 SQVTM and CDR2 ANQGSEA. The length of the CDR3 is 13 residues.

Turning to this clone: A much larger clonotype is one base distant, so this may be a read error. The rearrangement joins TRBV28 to TRBJ1-1; D gene ambiguous. CDR3 length equals 12 residues. In germline, CDR1 is MDHEN, CDR2 SYDVKM. Trimming removed 6 bases at V and 2 bases at J, with 7 bases between. The CDR3, as DNA: TGTGCCAGCAGGGAGTCCAACACTGAAGCTTTCTTT. It yields the protein CASRESNTEAFF.

This rearrangement joins TRBV7-3 to TRBJ2-7; D remains ambiguous. This CDR3 is built from 13 residues. Per the germline V gene, CDR1 is SGHTA and CDR2 is FQGTGA. Trimming removed 5 bases at V and 0 bases at J, with 8 bases between. The DNA of the CDR3 is TGTGCCAGCAGCCTCTTTCCCTCCTACGAGCAGTACTTC. The encoded protein is CASSLFPSYEQYF.

The chain links TRBV7-9 to TRBJ2-5, with D possibly called TRBD1 or TRBD2 (6 bases each). TRBJ2-7 explains the end of the DNA better; the J call may be wrong. Germline CDR1 and CDR2: SEHNR and FQNEAQ (reference sequence). There are 14 residues in the CDR3. The CDR3, as DNA: TGTGCCAGCAGCTTACTGGGGGGCCGCGGCGAGCAGTACTTC. It specifies CASSLLGGRGEQYF.

V usage is TRBV6-6 and J usage is TRBJ2-5; the D gene is possibly TRBD2 (6 bases). The germline CDR1 and CDR2 sequences are MNHNY and SVGAGI (reference sequence). The CDR3 runs 14 residues. V lost 4 bases and J 2 bases, leaving 11 bases between the germline ends. The CDR3: CASSSGERQETQYF. The DNA of the CDR3 is TGTGCCAGCAGTTCGGGGGAGCGGCAAGAGACCCAGTACTTC.

The V call is TRBV27, the J call TRBJ2-1; 8 bases match TRBD2. In germline, CDR1 is MNHEY, CDR2 SMNVEV (reference sequence). The V and J ends lost 2 bases and 3 bases, in that order; junction bases with no gene match: 0. The CDR3 is 14 amino acids. This CDR3 is CASSLSGGYNEQFF. CDR3 sequence (DNA): TGTGCCAGCAGTTTAAGCGGGGGCTACAATGAGCAGTTCTTC.

The chain employs TRBV4-1 and TRBJ2-7; TRBD2 matches 11 bases. From germline, CDR1 is MGHRA and CDR2 YSYEKL. This CDR3 has 17 residues. V trimming: 4 bases; J trimming: 3 bases; junction bases outside the gene matches: 11. CDR3 region: CASSLATSGRKFYEQYF. The CDR3 nucleotides read TGCGCCAGCAGCCTAGCCACTAGCGGGAGAAAGTTCTACGAGCAGTACTTC.

The chain carries TRBV7-9 and TRBJ1-3, with 8 nucleotides matching TRBD1. The V and J ends lost 5 bases and 7 bases, in that order; junction bases with no gene match: 7. This CDR3 comprises 14 residues. CDR1 and CDR2 from the germline V gene are SEHNR and FQNEAQ (reference sequence). CDR3: CASSPGQGANTIYF. In nucleotides, the CDR3 is TGTGCCAGCAGCCCCGGACAGGGTGCGAACACCATATATTTT.